A single sample is the source of the 21 T cell receptor beta chains below, sequenced in a study of blood T cells in healthy people across ages. The authors ran a second PCR of about 7 to 11 cycles using a sample-barcoded 5' primer and a J-beta primer mix. TCRdb re-derived calls from the 5' RACE reads in MiXCR, one entry per CDR3 protein. The sample records under 2 million distinct CDR3 sequences, approximately 32% being singletons. The sequencing input was blood. The receptors shown here come from a woman aged 25 to 45 in good health.

This clonotype occurred a few times. V is TRBV4-1 and J is TRBJ1-1, with a weak D call TRBD1 (5 bases). The V and J ends lost 0 bases and 0 bases respectively, with 14 bases between them. Germline values: CDR1 MGHRA, CDR2 YSYEKL. This CDR3 contains 17 residues. The CDR3 is CASSQDRRGRLNTEAFF. Here the CDR3 DNA reads TGCGCCAGCAGCCAAGATCGTAGGGGACGGTTGAACACTGAAGCTTTCTTT.

This clonotype turned up a few times. The V and J genes are TRBV27 and TRBJ1-2; D call uncertain. The germline gives CDR1 MNHEY, CDR2 SMNVEV (reference sequence). V lost 6 bases and J lost 4, with 15 bases in between. The CDR3 totals 14 residues. The CDR3 bases are TGTGCCAGCAGCCCCACGGCAGCTATCTATGGCTACACCTTC. Translated, it gives CASSPTAAIYGYTF.

This clonotype was observed a single time. The genes are TRBV30 and TRBJ1-1; D gene unclear. CDR3 length: 13 amino acids. The germline V gene encodes CDR1 GTSNPN and CDR2 SVGIG (reference sequence). V was pared by 2 bases and J by 1 base, with 8 bases between. The CDR3 here is CAWSQRGNTEAFF. In DNA, the CDR3 is TGTGCCTGGAGTCAAAGAGGGAACACTGAAGCTTTCTTT.

This clonotype was seen only once. This may come from a read error, since a much larger clone is one base off. The gene calls are TRBV29-1 and TRBJ2-3; D possibly corresponds to TRBD2 (7 bases). There are 14 residues in the CDR3. Trimming left V 2 bases short and J 8 bases short, with 17 bases between. CDR1 and CDR2 (germline): SQVTM, ANQGSEA. CDR3 protein: CSVELGGGPGTQYF. The CDR3 DNA reads TGCAGCGTTGAATTAGGGGGAGGGCCAGGTACGCAGTATTTT.

This clonotype has just a few counts. The chain has TRBV6-5 and TRBJ2-3; D possibly matches TRBD1 or TRBD2 (6 bases each). The CDR3 runs to 16 residues. Trimming took 2 bases from V and 3 from J, leaving 15 bases between them. CDR1 is MNHEY, CDR2 SVGAGI, per germline. CDR3 region: CASSYTQGGPTDTQYF. The CDR3 DNA is TGTGCCAGCAGTTACACGCAAGGGGGGCCAACAGATACGCAGTATTTT.

This clonotype was seen more than once but under ten times. The genes are TRBV28 and TRBJ1-1; a possible D gene is TRBD1 (6 bases). The V gene's germline CDR1 is MDHEN and CDR2 SYDVKM. The CDR3 loop spans 12 amino acids. Trimming cost V 9 bases and J 4 bases, with 12 bases left between them. The CDR3, as DNA: TGTGCCAGTGGACCCAGGGGCACTGAAGCTTTCTTT. Residues: CASGPRGTEAFF.

This chain uses TRBV6-1 with TRBJ2-3; 7 nucleotides match TRBD1. The CDR3 is made up of 15 amino acids. After removal of 5 bases from V and 3 bases from J, the junction contained 8 bases not matched to a gene. Germline V gives CDR1 MNHNS, CDR2 SASEGT. The CDR3 protein is CASSTTGAKTDTQYF. The CDR3 bases are TGTGCCAGCAGTACAACAGGGGCCAAGACAGATACGCAGTATTTT.

As regards this clonotype: A much larger clone lies a single base off, so this may be a read error. The chain employs TRBV5-1 and TRBJ2-1; unclear D gene. The CDR3 loop spans 14 amino acids. The germline V gene has CDR1 SGHRS and CDR2 YFSETQ. The CDR3 sequence: CASNLADSYNEQFF. For the CDR3, the DNA is TGCGCCAGCAACTTGGCTGACTCCTACAATGAGCAGTTCTTC.

Points on this clonotype: Since a much larger clone is just one base distant, this may be a read error. The chain recombines TRBV4-1 with TRBJ2-1; D remains unclear. From germline, CDR1 is MGHRA and CDR2 YSYEKL. The CDR3 length is 13 residues. The CDR3 spells CASSSPKYSEQFF. In DNA form, the CDR3 reads TGCGCCAGCAGCTCTCCGAAGTACAGTGAGCAGTTCTTC.

This chain links TRBV27 with TRBJ1-6; 10 nucleotides align to TRBD1. Germline CDR1 reads MNHEY; CDR2 reads SMNVEV (reference sequence). The junction had 12 bases not matched to a gene; V was cut back by 6 bases and J by 10 bases. The CDR3 extends over 16 amino acids. The CDR3 nucleotides read TGTGCCAGCAGCCCTATCGGGACAGGGGTCTGGTCACCCCTCCACTTT. It specifies CASSPIGTGVWSPLHF.

V gene TRBV10-3 combines with J gene TRBJ1-2; D is perhaps TRBD1 (6 bases). The CDR3 is 13 amino acids. V was clipped by 10 bases and J by 3 bases, with 15 bases between them. Germline assignment: CDR1 ENHRY and CDR2 SYGVKD. CDR3 nucleotides: TGTGCCACCCGAGGGGGTACTGACTATGGCTACACCTTC. Translated, it gives CATRGGTDYGYTF.

The chain carries TRBV5-4 and TRBJ1-2; 10 bases match TRBD1. There are 17 residues in the CDR3. Germline-derived CDR1 and CDR2 are SGHNT and YYREEE (reference sequence). Losses at the gene ends were 2 bases for V and 4 bases for J; bases not matched to a gene: 11. The CDR3 reads CASSLNRRGQGTYGYTF. DNA for the CDR3: TGTGCCAGCAGCTTAAATCGTAGGGGACAGGGGACCTATGGCTACACCTTC.

J is TRBJ1-1 and V is TRBV19, with D uncertain. In germline, CDR1 is LNHDA, CDR2 SQIVND (reference sequence). The CDR3 extends over 12 amino acids. V lost 8 bases and J lost 4, with 11 bases in between. CDR3: CASPGVGTEAFF. For the CDR3, the DNA is TGTGCCAGTCCTGGGGTTGGCACTGAAGCTTTCTTT. Filled out from reference TRBV19 and TRBJ1-1, the complete variable domain reads DGGITQSPKYLFRKEGQNVTLSCEQNLNHDAMYWYRQDPGQGLRLIYYSQIVNDFQKGDIAEGYSVSREKKESFPLTVTSAQKNPTAFYLCASPGVGTEAFFGQGTRLTVV.

This clonotype has a count of ten or more. The rearrangement joins TRBV7-9 to TRBJ2-3, with D possibly TRBD2 on 5 matching bases. Trimming removed 5 bases from V and 8 bases from J, with 11 bases in between. The CDR3 runs to 12 residues. Germline lookup yields CDR1 SEHNR and CDR2 FQNEAQ (reference sequence). The DNA of the CDR3 is TGTGCCAGCAGCCCCGGCGAGGGTACGCAGTATTTT. This codes for CASSPGEGTQYF.

This clonotype was seen only a few times. J is TRBJ2-1 and V is TRBV13; 11 nucleotides line up with TRBD2. V was clipped by 5 bases and J by 10 bases; unmatched bases: 13. Per the germline V gene, CDR1 is PRHDT and CDR2 is FYEKMQ (reference sequence). The CDR3 has 16 residues. CDR3: CASSATSGGPPREQFF. CDR3 coding DNA: TGTGCCAGCAGCGCCACTAGCGGGGGCCCCCCTCGGGAGCAGTTCTTC.

V is TRBV4-3 and J is TRBJ1-2, with 7 bases identical to TRBD1. Germline lookup yields CDR1 LGHNA and CDR2 YSLEER. With 3 bases clipped from V and 6 bases from J, the junction kept 1 base outside the gene matches. This CDR3 contains 12 residues. CDR3 residues: CASSHGQDGYTF. The CDR3 nucleotides read TGCGCCAGCAGCCATGGACAGGATGGCTACACCTTC.

In regard to this clonotype: A far larger clone is a single base away, which makes a read error likely. The chain uses TRBV7-2 and TRBJ2-1, with D unresolved. With 2 bases removed from V and 10 bases from J, the gap between germline ends came to 9 bases. There are 12 residues in the CDR3. Germline V CDR1 and CDR2: SGHTA, FQGNSA. This chain's CDR3 is CASSLRSYEQFF. The CDR3 bases are TGTGCCAGCAGCTTAAGGTCCTACGAGCAGTTCTTC.

The sample holds a few counts of this clonotype. The J gene is TRBJ2-7, the V gene TRBV7-2; TRBD2 matches 10 bases. Trimming cost V 8 bases and J 2 bases; bases outside gene matches: 6. The CDR3 length is 14 residues. Germline values: CDR1 SGHTA, CDR2 FQGNSA. The CDR3 region is CASLIAGGPYEQYF. The DNA of the CDR3 is TGTGCCAGCCTTATAGCGGGAGGACCCTACGAGCAGTACTTC.

The chain uses TRBV29-1 and TRBJ2-2, with D perhaps given as TRBD1 or TRBD2 (5 bases each). Germline V gene lookup returns CDR1 SQVTM and CDR2 ANQGSEA. Trimming removed 6 bases from V and 3 bases from J, with 20 bases in between. The CDR3 extends over 16 amino acids. CDR3 protein: CSVLEAGATDTGELFF. Here the CDR3 DNA reads TGCAGCGTCCTCGAGGCCGGGGCCACGGACACCGGGGAGCTGTTTTTT.

The table lists this clonotype with a few counts. The chain has TRBV20-1 and TRBJ2-3; maybe TRBD1 (5 bases). This CDR3 is 16 amino acids long. Germline V gene sequence: CDR1 DFQATT, CDR2 SNEGSKA (reference sequence). The V and J ends lost 0 bases and 2 bases respectively, with 15 bases between them. CDR3 residues: CSARDYLGQNTDTQYF. The CDR3 DNA sequence: TGCAGTGCTAGAGATTACCTTGGACAAAACACAGATACGCAGTATTTT.

This chain connects TRBV20-1 to TRBJ1-5; D is uncertain. Germline values: CDR1 DFQATT, CDR2 SNEGSKA (reference sequence). The V and J ends lost 3 bases and 3 bases respectively, with 18 bases between them. This CDR3 has 16 residues. The CDR3 spells CSARFHSSGVNQPQHF. The DNA for the CDR3 is TGCAGTGCTAGGTTCCACTCCAGTGGGGTCAATCAGCCCCAGCATTTT.